This TCR beta chain was retrieved from a study of T cells after yellow fever vaccination. Study-wide findings and caveats: Some clonotypes, a small share, were shared between CD4 and CD8 compartments. The secondary response showed a weaker magnitude and a faster peak, day 5 versus 15.

This clonotype was counted between two and nine times. The antigen is undetermined. CDR1 is MGHRA and CDR2 is YSYEKL in the germline V gene. Trimming removed 2 bases at V and 8 bases at J, with 12 bases between. The CDR3 runs 14 residues. It was through 5'RACE template switching that TCR cDNA was made, with a universal primer site and UMIs added. TCRdb used MiXCR to reprocess the 5' RACE reads, holding one entry per CDR3 protein. The profile shows some 160,000 distinct CDR3 sequences, less than 9% of them singletons. This TCR was sampled from a man aged 18 to 29 who received the YFV17D yellow fever vaccine. Sample: CD4+ T cells sorted from PBMCs, taken 4 to 6 days after the first yellow fever vaccination. The J gene is TRBJ1-4, the V gene TRBV4-1, with D unresolved. CDR3 amino acids: CASSQHSVKEKLFF. In DNA form, the CDR3 reads TGCGCCAGCAGCCAACACAGCGTCAAAGAAAAACTGTTTTTT.